The sequence of this TCR beta chain was determined in a study of glioma-infiltrating T cells. Study details: Sequencing aimed for about 4- to 11-fold coverage of roughly one million peripheral T cells. Study-wide results and caveats: Patients with low tissue-blood divergence carried a signature set of shared blood CDR3 motifs.

As concerns this clonotype: Antigen specificity is unknown. A much larger clonotype is one base distant, so this may be a read error.

TCR alpha and beta CDR3 regions were amplified from RNA using iRepertoire nested multiplex PCR. TCRdb passed the multiplex PCR reads through MiXCR, listing each CDR3 protein once. The table shows roughly 350,000 distinct CDR3 sequences, with approximately 42% occurring only once. This sequence originates from a human donor with low-grade glioma or glioblastoma, undergoing nonglioma brain surgery, or in good health (not recorded which). Sequenced: glioma tissue, nonneoplastic brain tissue, or PBMCs (not recorded which).

The CDR3: CASSPWLRDEQFF. In DNA form, the CDR3 reads TGTGCCAGCAGCCCCTGGCTCCGCGATGAGCAGTTCTTC. This sequence joins TRBV28 and TRBJ2-1; no reliable D call. Germline assignment: CDR1 MDHEN and CDR2 SYDVKM. Trimming stripped 6 bases from V and 8 bases from J, with 14 bases between. The CDR3 spans 13 residues.